This TCR beta chain derives from a study of shared clonotypes between healthy human individuals (dated by TCRdb to about 2020). About the full investigation: Two women and a few men aged 18 to 49 years were included in the cohort. Between about 0.94 and 8.9 billion PBMCs per donor were obtained by leukapheresis. Different laboratories and diverse techniques were used to prepare libraries and sequence TCR repertoires, to increase sequencing depth and limit assay-specific biases. Per donor, three plates each were used for CD4 naive and CD4 memory, two for CD8 naive, and one for CD8 memory. Blood TCR repertoires of about five healthy adults were deeply sequenced to estimate repertoire size and the extent of clonotype sharing between individuals. What the authors observed across the whole study: Incomplete sequencing was indicated by rarefaction of sorted-subset datasets, despite the large sequencing depth. Larger estimated clonotype richness was generally found for naive subsets than for memory subsets. About 4.5% of naive CD4, around 4% of naive CD8, about 2.1% of memory CD4, and less than 0.45% of memory CD8 clonotypes were shared across several donors. The genetic and exposure-history diversity represented was limited by the small number of donors. Compared with non-shared clonotypes, the clonotypes found in all four sorted-subset donors had higher generation probabilities. Sampling was limited to blood, and TCR repertoires in tissue likely differ from TCR repertoires in blood. Pairwise subsampling led to the expectation that sequencing depth would affect the degree of clonotype sharing among donors.

Concerning this clone itself: What this receptor recognizes is not known. Base qualities are not provided; no much larger clone lies one nucleotide away.

Per the germline V gene, SGHDT is the CDR1 and YYEEEE is the CDR2. The germline V end is reduced by 0 bases and the J end by 0 bases; junction bases left unmatched: 4. Taken from cysteine to phenylalanine, the CDR3 has 16 residues. CDR3 DNA is the only sequence kept; it has 48 bases, read in frame from the first base. TCR CDR3 regions were amplified from genomic DNA by multiplex PCR using the deep immunoSEQ assay. Extracted genomic DNA from each cell subset was distributed evenly across all wells of several immunoSEQ 96-well plates, and each plate was treated as a replicate. For sorted subsets, roughly 200 ng of genomic DNA, equivalent to tens of thousands of T cell genomes, went into each replicate PCR. Purified libraries were quantified with a Qubit 3.0 fluorometer, sized on a Bioanalyzer 2100, and re-quantified with the KAPA Library Quantification kit. Every immunoSEQ 96-well plate was sequenced on a separate single-read 150-cycle Illumina NextSeq 550 flow cell. The published analysis was carried out like this. Because the immunoSEQ output held only junctional sequences and lacked quality scores, the filtering could not match the filtering applied to full-length reads. Sequences were annotated with PyIR, a Python wrapper for IgBLAST v1.9, using IMGT germline references to assign V/J genes and CDR3. Reads with weak V/J assignments (E-value above 1e-6), missing CDR3, stop codons, out-of-frame junctions, or ambiguous translated residues were removed. A V3J clonotype was defined by an identical inferred V gene, J gene, and CDR3 amino acid sequence. To compute the percentage overlap between repertoires, the number of shared unique clonotypes was divided by the size of the smaller repertoire. Repertoire richness was assessed with RTK rarefaction, the Chao1 estimator, and Recon v2.1 estimates of unobserved clonotypes. Generation probabilities were computed with OLGA for all TCRbeta clonotypes obtained by the gDNA method from a few donors. TCRdb obtained this table from immuneACCESS and retained in-frame rearrangements with V and J assigned. These tables miss some clones; where compared with another copy, unresolved V genes account for less than half of the shortfall, and the remainder is unexplained. The V and J calls and clone size come from that table; D and trimming were worked out from the DNA. In this sample the table shows about 2.2 million clones, roughly 95% of which occur a single time. The ten largest clones capture around 1.7% of the sample.

CD8 naive samples were CD45RO-negative cells positively selected for CCR7, giving a CD45RA+CCR7+ population that excluded TemRA cells. Donors were healthy HIV-negative adults with no recently reported acute infections or vaccinations. All donors were Caucasian adults living in Nashville, Tennessee, USA. Blood was obtained by leukapheresis, after which PBMCs were separated by Ficoll-Histopaque density gradient centrifugation and cryopreserved in liquid nitrogen vapor phase. Analytical flow cytometry was used to check the purity and quantity of each magnetically sorted T cell population. From each sorted fraction, genomic DNA was isolated and quantified by UV absorbance on a Nanodrop 2000c.

This TCR was sampled from a man aged 18 to 29 in good health. Some clones in this sample may be carry-over from other donors' samples. This chain joins TRBV5-6 to TRBJ2-3, with 7 central nucleotides matching TRBD2. Source material: naive CD8+ T cells from PBMCs. The label giving this sample's cell subset or site can be read as: CD45RA+CCR7+. The DNA is TGTGCCAGCAGCTTGGAATGGCGGGAGAGCACAGATACGCAGTATTTT. Its protein reads: CASSLEWRESTDTQYF.